This TCR beta chain was captured by sequencing in a study of blood T cells in healthy people across ages. The overall study: Roughly one uniquely barcoded beta molecule per two T cells was captured.

The CDR3 covers 10 residues. Trimming stripped 6 bases from V and 5 bases from J, with 8 bases between. Germline CDR1 DFQATT, CDR2 SNEGSKA (reference sequence). Using a J-beta primer mix together with a sample-barcoded 5' primer, a second PCR was run for roughly 6 to 11 cycles. TCRdb reanalysed the 5' RACE reads using MiXCR and keeps one entry per CDR3 protein. The sample yields almost 550,000 distinct CDR3 sequences, 24% seen once. The sample was also reused in another study, on T cells of mothers and their children.

This clonotype was obtained from a boy between 10 and 17 years old in good health. The chain has TRBV20-1 and TRBJ2-7, with D unclear. The specimen sequenced was blood. The DNA for the CDR3 is TGCAGTGCCTATGGACACGAGCAGTACTTC. Protein product: CSAYGHEQYF.